This TCR beta chain was captured in a study of blood T cell repertoires in COVID-19. Using immunoSEQ multiplex PCR, the repertoire was profiled, and TCRdb retains in-frame clones only, with some absent. In the table there are about 87,000 clones, 70% to 85% of which are singletons. Sequenced input: peripheral blood. The source of this sequence is a woman of 80 years or more with COVID-19, enrolled during active disease.

The CDR3 reads CASSISGTSGYNEQFF. CDR3 nucleotide sequence: TGTGCCAGTAGTATCTCCGGGACTAGCGGTTACAATGAGCAGTTCTTC. The chain carries TRBV19 and TRBJ2-1, with 11 positions matching TRBD2. The germline V gene encodes CDR1 LNHDA and CDR2 SQIVND (reference sequence). The CDR3 consists of 16 residues. V lost 3 bases, J lost 4 bases, and 5 bases stayed unmatched. Full variable domain (outside the CDR3, taken from reference TRBV19 and TRBJ2-1): DGGITQSPKYLFRKEGQNVTLSCEQNLNHDAMYWYRQDPGQGLRLIYYSQIVNDFQKGDIAEGYSVSREKKESFPLTVTSAQKNPTAFYLCASSISGTSGYNEQFFGPGTRLTVL.